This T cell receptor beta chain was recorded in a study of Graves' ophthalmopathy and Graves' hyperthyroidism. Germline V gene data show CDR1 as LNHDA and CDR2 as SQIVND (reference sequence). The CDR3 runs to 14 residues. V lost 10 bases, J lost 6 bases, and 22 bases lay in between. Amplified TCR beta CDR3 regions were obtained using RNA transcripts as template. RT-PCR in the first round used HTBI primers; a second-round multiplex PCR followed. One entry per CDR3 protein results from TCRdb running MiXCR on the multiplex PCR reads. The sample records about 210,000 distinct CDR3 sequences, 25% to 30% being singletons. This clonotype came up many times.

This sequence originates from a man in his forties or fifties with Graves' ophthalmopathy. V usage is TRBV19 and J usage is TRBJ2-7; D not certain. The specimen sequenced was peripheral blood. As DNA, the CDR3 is TGTGCCACCTCTGACCGTACTCATTCGGCCGAGCAGTACTTC. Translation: CATSDRTHSAEQYF.